The clone carrying this T cell receptor (beta chain) was observed a single time. The antigen is undetermined. Sequenced by immunoSEQ multiplex PCR; TCRdb stores in-frame clones only, minus some. The sample lists about 77,000 clones, approximately 98% seen once, with 0.55% to 0.6% in the top ten. These data are taken from a study of Tregs in tolerant kidney transplant recipients. Looking at the study overall: Recipients received nonmyeloablative bone marrow transplants from related graft donors, with transient mixed chimerism.

Study findings and constraints: In tolerant patients, donor-specific Tregs outgrew total Tregs, suggesting antigen-driven expansion. Some patients' samples used different primers over time, so nucleotide sequences weren't comparable.

Sequencing was performed on CD4+ T cells from blood, taken before the transplant. This TCR derives from a human donor who received a combined kidney and bone marrow transplant.

The CDR3 loop reads CAWSVEDGTEAFF. The CDR3 DNA follows: TGTGCCTGGAGTGTAGAGGATGGCACTGAAGCTTTCTTT. The rearrangement uses TRBV30 and TRBJ1-1; D unresolved. The CDR3 runs 13 residues. Trimming removed 0 bases from V and 4 bases from J, with 9 bases in between. Germline values: CDR1 GTSNPN, CDR2 SVGIG (reference sequence).